This TCR beta chain was observed in a study of blood T cells in healthy people across ages. At the level of the study: There was about one barcoded beta molecule captured by template switching per two T cells. Study outcomes and limitations: Measured against age, TCR beta diversity per million T cells decreased in a roughly linear manner.

This clonotype occurred many times. Its antigen is unidentified. A read error may be the cause here, since a much bigger clone is one base away. The authors ran a second PCR of roughly 6 to 11 cycles using a sample-barcoded 5' primer and a J-beta primer mix. TCRdb ran MiXCR on the 5' RACE reads and lists one entry per CDR3 protein. This table has approximately 1.5 million distinct CDR3 sequences, approximately 42% appearing once. CDR3 size: 14 residues. Trimming took 5 bases from V and 6 from J; bases not matched to a gene: 8. The sequenced material came from blood. The chain uses TRBV12-3 or TRBV12-4 and TRBJ2-3, with 7 bases fitting TRBD2. This clonotype was sampled from a woman younger than 35 in good health. CDR3 nucleotide sequence: TGTGCCAGCAGTGGGCGGGCTAGCGGCGATACGCAGTATTTT. Translation: CASSGRASGDTQYF.